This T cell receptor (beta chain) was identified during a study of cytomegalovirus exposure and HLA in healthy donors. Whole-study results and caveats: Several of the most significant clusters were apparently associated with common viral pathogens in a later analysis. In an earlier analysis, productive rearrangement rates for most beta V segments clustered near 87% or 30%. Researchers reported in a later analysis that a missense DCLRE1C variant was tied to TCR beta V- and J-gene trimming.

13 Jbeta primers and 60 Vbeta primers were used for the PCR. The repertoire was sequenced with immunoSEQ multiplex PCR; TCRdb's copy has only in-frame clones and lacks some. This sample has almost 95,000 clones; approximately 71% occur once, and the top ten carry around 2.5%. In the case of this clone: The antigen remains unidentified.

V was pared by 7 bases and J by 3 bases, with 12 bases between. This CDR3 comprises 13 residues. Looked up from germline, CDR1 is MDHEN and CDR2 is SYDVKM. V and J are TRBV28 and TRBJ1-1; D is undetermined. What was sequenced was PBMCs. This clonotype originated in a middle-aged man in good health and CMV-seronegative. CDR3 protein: CASTGFGDTEAFF. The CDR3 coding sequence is TGTGCCAGCACAGGATTCGGTGACACTGAAGCTTTCTTT. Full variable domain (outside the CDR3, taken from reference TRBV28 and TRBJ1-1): DVKVTQSSRYLVKRTGEKVFLECVQDMDHENMFWYRQDPGLGLRLIYFSYDVKMKEKGDIPEGYSVSREKKERFSLILESASTNQTSMYLCASTGFGDTEAFFGQGTRLTVV.